The source of this T cell receptor beta chain is a study of beta chain features in type 1 diabetes (dated by TCRdb to the late 2010s). About the study as a whole: No differences in mean age, gender distribution, total cell number or subset yield were found between patients and healthy donors. A total of 100 million to 140 million sorted cells were examined across all samples, and the number of cells per subset was strongly correlated with RNA yield. The study compared the TCRB repertoires of sorted circulating CD4+ T cell subsets in recently diagnosed type 1 diabetes patients with those in matched healthy donors. Regulatory and stem cell-like memory subsets were isolated from only 8 patients and roughly 8 healthy donors, whereas naive and central memory subsets came from all 30 or so donors. Here is what the overall study found, with its caveats: Type 1 diabetes patients showed a moderate but significant shortening of TCRB CDR3 length in all four CD4+ subsets. HLA sub-analyses involved small numbers of individuals, so any influence of HLA type on TCRB rearrangement remained unresolved. Sequencing cDNA rather than genomic DNA could over-represent highly expressing activated cells, although activation and CD3 levels did not differ between groups. Shorter templates might have been favored by PCR, but patient and control samples were amplified and corrected together, so both groups would have been affected equally by any skew. Patients with type 1 diabetes made fewer insertions and deleted more nucleotides at VDJ recombination sites, implying thymic rearrangement abnormalities. Naive, central memory and regulatory TCRB repertoires appeared to be more alike among patients than among healthy donors.

The High Capacity cDNA Reverse Transcription Kit was used to reverse transcribe all of the isolated RNA, meaning that expressed TCRB transcripts were what got sequenced. Deep immunoSEQ sequencing was performed on naive, central memory and regulatory T cell samples, with an average of about 4 million total reads per sample. Sorted cells were lysed in RLT buffer and RNA was extracted with DNase-treated RNeasy Micro or Mini kits, depending on cell number. Each cell subset was processed on its own to prevent cross-contamination, while patient and healthy donor samples were processed together. TCRB sequences were amplified from cDNA with the immunoSEQ multiplex PCR, producing 87-bp fragments spanning the CDR3 region. Amplicons were sequenced on the Illumina HiSeq platform. Per the authors' processing: Synthetic template baselines were used to correct PCR bias computationally, reads within Hamming distance 2 were collapsed, and singletons that could not be merged were discarded. Reads were aligned to IMGT to assign V, D and J genes, CDR3 length, and insertions or deletions at six rearrangement sites. Within each subset, clonotype counts were normalized to sorted cell number, after which true diversity and Gini coefficients were computed with the tcR R package. Repertoire sharing was quantified using the overlap coefficient calculated on TCRB nucleotide sequences. Out-of-frame TCRB sequences from naive cells were analyzed as a proxy for the pre-selection repertoire. TCRdb carries this immuneACCESS record with in-frame sequences only. Its versions omit some clonotypes, under half of them owing to an unresolved V gene in the studies checked, with the rest unexplained. V, J and clone size are taken as reported in that table, and D and trimming were inferred from the DNA itself. The sample profile shows 500,000 to 850,000 clones; about 14% of them were found once. The ten largest clones take up 0.035% to 0.045% of the sample.

Each donor gave one peripheral blood draw, averaging roughly 120 mL, which was collected into heparinised tubes. A BD FACSAria II and a panel including CD45RO, CCR7, CD25, CD127, CD95 and CD27 were used to sort naive, central memory, regulatory and stem cell-like memory CD4+ T cells. All sorted populations exceeded 95% purity. PBMCs were isolated right away by Lymphoprep density gradient centrifugation and were stained directly, without culture. Samples were stained and sorted in pairs, with one healthy donor and one patient per experiment, so that batch effects were minimized. In the case of this clone: Its recognized antigen is unknown. A junction end diverges from the germline sequence, so it may reflect a read error.

The germline V gene gives CDR1 as MRHNA and CDR2 as SNTAGT. The CDR3 sequence holds 13 residues, the cysteine and phenylalanine included. CDR3 DNA only is kept here, 39 bases in frame from base 1. The chain couples TRBV6-4 to TRBJ2-7; TRBD1 aligns with 10 central bases. This receptor was taken from a man between 18 and 29 years old with type 1 diabetes. The sample taken for sequencing was naive CD4+ T cells from blood. The cell subset or site label, read with the paper, signifies: true naive CD4+ T cells. CDR3 reads: CASSDSRMGQGNF. DNA sequence: TGTGCCAGCAGTGACTCTAGAATGGGACAGGGGAACTTC.